The 17 T cell receptor beta chains below were found in one sample sequenced in a study of blood T cell repertoires in COVID-19. Measured with immunoSEQ multiplex PCR; TCRdb has only the in-frame clones, and not every one. Here the sample spans fewer than 350,000 clones, approximately 85% being singletons. The specimen was peripheral blood. The receptor set was obtained from a human donor in a cohort sampled during active COVID-19.

This chain links TRBV24-1 with TRBJ2-1; 7 nucleotides align to TRBD1. With V trimmed by 4 bases and J by 9 bases, 5 bases remained unmatched. The CDR3 has 13 amino acids. Per the germline V gene, CDR1 is KGHDR and CDR2 is SFDVKD. CDR3 sequence (DNA): TGTGCCACCAGTGACTCGACAGGGTTTGAGCAGTTCTTC. It specifies CATSDSTGFEQFF.

This chain links TRBV18 with TRBJ2-2; 7 nucleotides align to TRBD1. J was trimmed by 0 bases and V by 3 bases; bases with no gene match: 4. The germline V gene encodes CDR1 KGHSH and CDR2 LQKENI. This CDR3 has 16 residues. CDR3 coding DNA: TGTGCCAGCTCACCCTGGGACAGCCCGAACACCGGGGAGCTGTTTTTT. Its protein is CASSPWDSPNTGELFF.

J is TRBJ2-7 and V is TRBV4-1; tentative D call: TRBD1 (6 bases). Trimming cost V 0 bases and J 3 bases, with 9 bases left between them. CDR1 MGHRA and CDR2 YSYEKL come from the germline V gene. The CDR3 covers 14 residues. The CDR3 region has the DNA TGCGCCAGCAGCCAAGATCACAGGGACTACGAGCAGTACTTC. The encoded protein is CASSQDHRDYEQYF.

V usage is TRBV29-1 and J usage is TRBJ2-7, with D possibly matching TRBD1 (5 bases). V lost 4 bases, J lost 5 bases, and 12 bases lay in between. The CDR3 has 12 amino acids. CDR1 is SQVTM, CDR2 ANQGSEA, per germline. This CDR3 is CSVVSRADEQYF. The CDR3 region has the DNA TGCAGCGTTGTCTCCAGGGCGGACGAGCAGTACTTC.

V usage is TRBV18 and J usage is TRBJ1-2; tentative D call: TRBD1 (5 bases). Trimming left V 6 bases short and J 2 bases short, with 19 bases between. The germline V gene has CDR1 KGHSH and CDR2 LQKENI. There are 16 residues in the CDR3. CDR3 amino acids: CASSRRRDQINYGYTF. CDR3 nucleotide sequence: TGTGCCAGCTCCCGGCGGCGGGACCAAATAAACTATGGCTACACCTTC.

This clone was seen a few times. This sequence joins TRBV9 and TRBJ1-6; 8 bases are shared with TRBD1. Trimming cost V 4 bases and J 8 bases; bases outside gene matches: 5. From germline, CDR1 is SGDLS and CDR2 YYNGEE. The CDR3 covers 14 residues. The CDR3 reads CASSPRTGHSPLHF. In DNA, the CDR3 is TGTGCCAGCAGCCCTCGGACAGGGCATTCACCCCTCCACTTT.

The chain joins TRBV6-5 to TRBJ2-1; 8 bases match TRBD1. Per the germline V gene, CDR1 is MNHEY and CDR2 is SVGAGI. The CDR3 extends over 14 amino acids. V lost 7 bases, J lost 0 bases, and 2 bases stayed unmatched. CDR3: CASITGGSYNEQFF. In nucleotides, the CDR3 is TGTGCCAGCATAACAGGGGGCTCCTACAATGAGCAGTTCTTC.

The V gene is TRBV29-1, the J gene TRBJ1-1, with 8 nucleotides matching TRBD1. Per the germline V gene, CDR1 is SQVTM and CDR2 is ANQGSEA. The V and J ends lost 8 bases and 1 base, in that order; junction bases with no gene match: 6. This CDR3 has 13 amino acids. The CDR3 loop is CSYRTGTNTEAFF. In DNA, the CDR3 is TGCAGCTACCGGACAGGGACGAACACTGAAGCTTTCTTT.

This chain connects TRBV7-6 to TRBJ2-1; 10 nucleotides agree with TRBD2. CDR1 SGHVS and CDR2 FNYEAQ come from the germline V gene. The CDR3 has 16 residues. The J segment lost 4 bases and the V segment lost 3 bases, leaving 6 bases of the junction unmatched. The CDR3 nucleotides read TGTGCCAGCAGCTTGTTAGTAGCGGGGGGTTACAATGAGCAGTTCTTC. Protein sequence: CASSLLVAGGYNEQFF.

This sequence joins TRBV7-9 and TRBJ2-2; D is unresolved. This CDR3 region has 14 residues. Per germline, CDR1 SEHNR and CDR2 FQNEAQ (reference sequence). V lost 5 bases and J lost 7, with 14 bases in between. CDR3 in amino acids: CASSPTAGYGELFF. CDR3 DNA: TGTGCCAGCAGCCCAACGGCCGGGTACGGGGAGCTGTTTTTT.

Regarding this clone: Other DNA sequences in the same sample also yield this CDR3. The gene calls are TRBV27 and TRBJ2-2; D uncertain. Germline V gene sequence: CDR1 MNHEY, CDR2 SMNVEV (reference sequence). The CDR3 contains 14 residues. V lost 1 base and J lost 4, with 7 bases in between. The CDR3 protein is CASSLYPGTGELFF. As DNA, the CDR3 is TGTGCCAGCAGTTTATATCCGGGCACCGGGGAGCTGTTTTTT.

This clone appeared a few times. V and J are TRBV9 and TRBJ1-2; TRBD1 agrees at 8 bases. The V gene's germline CDR1 is SGDLS and CDR2 YYNGEE. This CDR3 has 15 amino acids. After removal of 3 bases from V and 5 bases from J, the junction contained 9 bases not matched to a gene. CDR3 residues: CASSGPTGAGYGYTF. For the CDR3, the DNA is TGTGCCAGCAGCGGACCGACAGGGGCTGGGTATGGCTACACCTTC.

This chain uses TRBV7-9 with TRBJ1-5; 8 nucleotides align to TRBD1. Germline-derived CDR1 and CDR2 are SEHNR and FQNEAQ (reference sequence). The CDR3 loop spans 18 amino acids. V was pared by 2 bases and J by 2 bases, with 11 bases of the junction left unmatched. CDR3 in DNA: TGTGCCAGCAGCTTAATAGGGAAGGGACAGGAGGGCAATCAGCCCCAGCATTTT. Translation gives CASSLIGKGQEGNQPQHF.

The chain links TRBV5-1 to TRBJ1-2; unclear D gene. Trimming pared 5 bases from V and 8 bases from J, leaving 10 bases between. Germline V gene sequence: CDR1 SGHRS, CDR2 YFSETQ. The CDR3 covers 11 residues. Written as DNA, the CDR3 is TGCGCCAGCAGTGGAGGAGGGGGCTACACCTTC. It translates to CASSGGGGYTF. Full variable domain (remainder filled in from reference TRBV5-1 and TRBJ1-2): KAGVTQTPRYLIKTRGQQVTLSCSPISGHRSVSWYQQTPGQGLQFLFEYFSETQRNKGNFPGRFSGRQFSNSRSEMNVSTLELGDSALYLCASSGGGGYTFGSGTRLTVV.

The V call is TRBV7-2, the J call TRBJ1-2; 10 nucleotides agree with TRBD1. The germline gives CDR1 SGHTA, CDR2 FQGNSA. There are 15 residues in the CDR3. Germline trimming cut 3 bases from V and 2 bases from J; bases unmatched to any gene: 3. CDR3 region: CASSFRQGANYGYTF. As DNA, the CDR3 is TGTGCCAGCAGCTTTCGACAGGGGGCGAACTATGGCTACACCTTC.

V usage is TRBV12-5 and J usage is TRBJ1-3; D unclear. CDR1 LGHNT and CDR2 FRNRAP come from the germline V gene. There are 15 residues in the CDR3. The germline V and J ends were trimmed by 4 bases and 2 bases, with 12 bases remaining between them. CDR3: CASGSEGTAGNTIYF. DNA of the CDR3: TGTGCTAGTGGTTCCGAGGGTACAGCTGGAAACACCATATATTTT.

This chain's CDR3 is CASKIGQGRTDTQYF. CDR3 coding DNA: TGTGCCAGCAAGATTGGACAGGGGCGCACAGATACGCAGTATTTT. J is TRBJ2-3 and V is TRBV6-5; 9 bases map to TRBD1. The CDR3 is made up of 15 amino acids. Germline V gene data show CDR1 as MNHEY and CDR2 as SVGAGI. V was clipped by 7 bases and J by 1 base; unmatched bases: 6.